These T cell receptor beta chains were read from a single sample in a study of shared clonotypes between healthy human individuals. TCRdb's copy holds only in-frame clones and misses some; the assay was immunoSEQ multiplex PCR. The table lists approximately 1.5 million clones, around 98.5% of them singletons. Material for sequencing was naive CD4+ T cells sorted from blood. The receptors were sampled from a man in his thirties or forties in good health. The conserved cysteine and the conserved F or W are not part of the CDR3 here.

j_call	v_call	cdr3_aa
TRBJ2-3	TRBV5-4	ASSLGGGSGTDTQY
TRBJ1-3	TRBV7-8	ASRPTGSSGNTIY
TRBJ2-5	TRBV5-5	ASSGGLPFGLQETQY
TRBJ1-5	TRBV5-1	ASSLDGTGGSQPQH
TRBJ2-3	TRBV14	AAAKLGGRTDTQY
TRBJ2-7	TRBV11-2	ASSLDRPWDIHEQY
TRBJ2-5	TRBV18	ASSQTGMVGETQY
TRBJ1-1	TRBV9	ASSVTAGGGGEAF
TRBJ2-3	TRBV2	ASSSGTGSEY
TRBJ2-7	TRBV5-1	ASSRGLAGDIYEQY
TRBJ1-5	TRBV2	ASTEQGQGSQPQH
TRBJ2-7	TRBV6-1	ASSAPSYEQY
TRBJ2-3	TRBV11-2	ASSQTGITTDTQY
TRBJ2-1	TRBV7-2	ASSPRSGRGNNEQF
TRBJ1-2	TRBV10-3	AIRETGGYGYT
TRBJ1-1	TRBV5-4	ATSIKTTVLEAF
TRBJ2-1	TRBV13	ASSLLAGASYNEQF
TRBJ2-7	TRBV27	ASSARQGLYEQY
TRBJ2-7	TRBV28	ASSPPGTRAQY
TRBJ2-2	TRBV7-9	ASSLATAGANTGELF
TRBJ2-1	TRBV9	ASSVGNSGSYSEQF
TRBJ2-7	TRBV6-5	ASSYSPGQLYEQY
TRBJ2-2	TRBV25-1	ASSSTSGANTGELF
.	TRBV19	ASRNIRTSGRNTGELF
TRBJ2-7	TRBV2	ASKGQGYEQY
TRBJ2-2	TRBV28	ASRPLAGGFGGTGELF
TRBJ2-1	TRBV18	ASSPTSGWDEQF
TRBJ1-1	TRBV28	ASSSGQGEFTEAF
TRBJ1-5	TRBV10-3	AITQGLNSNQPQH